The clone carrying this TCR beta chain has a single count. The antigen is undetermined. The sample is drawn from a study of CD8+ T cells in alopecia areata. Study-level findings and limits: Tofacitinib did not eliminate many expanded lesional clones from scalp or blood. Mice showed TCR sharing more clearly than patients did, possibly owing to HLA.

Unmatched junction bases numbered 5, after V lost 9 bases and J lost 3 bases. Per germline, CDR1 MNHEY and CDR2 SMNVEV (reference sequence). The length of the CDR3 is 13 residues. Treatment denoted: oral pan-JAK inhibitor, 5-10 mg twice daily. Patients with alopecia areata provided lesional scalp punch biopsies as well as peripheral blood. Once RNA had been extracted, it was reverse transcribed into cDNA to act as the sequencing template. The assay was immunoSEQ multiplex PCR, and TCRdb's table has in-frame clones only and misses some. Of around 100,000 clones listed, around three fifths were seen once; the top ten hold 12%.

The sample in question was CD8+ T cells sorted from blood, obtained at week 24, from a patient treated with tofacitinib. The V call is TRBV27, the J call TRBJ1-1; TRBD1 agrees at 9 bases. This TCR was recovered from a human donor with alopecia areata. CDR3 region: CASLRDRDTEAFF. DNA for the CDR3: TGTGCCAGTCTCCGGGACAGGGACACTGAAGCTTTCTTT.